This T cell receptor (beta chain) was retrieved from a study of T cells in Graves' hyperthyroidism and ophthalmopathy. Individuals with ophthalmopathy presented a Clinical Activity Score of at least 3, a NOSPECS grade of at least 4 and a duration under 3 months. Study-wide results and limits: Appearing also in blood were most of the thyroid clonotypes expanded above 0.001.

From RNA transcripts, TCR beta CDR3 regions were amplified. Researchers ran a first-round RT-PCR on the TCR CDR3 using the HTBI primer set. TCRdb re-called the multiplex PCR reads with MiXCR, one entry per CDR3 protein. The sample comprises over 500,000 distinct CDR3 sequences, 17% of which are singletons, and around 17% rests with the top ten. V shed 6 bases, J shed 7 bases, and the junction held 10 bases outside the gene matches. The CDR3 runs to 15 residues. Germline values: CDR1 MNHEY, CDR2 SMNVEV (reference sequence). This clonotype was observed at least ten times. Antigen: not known. The J gene is TRBJ1-5, the V gene TRBV27; 9 bases fit TRBD1. The specimen sequenced was blood. This TCR came from a woman in her late teens or twenties with Graves' ophthalmopathy. The CDR3 nucleotides read TGTGCCAGCAGAAGCAGGACAGGGGCCGAGCAGCCCCAGCATTTT. Translating gives CASRSRTGAEQPQHF.